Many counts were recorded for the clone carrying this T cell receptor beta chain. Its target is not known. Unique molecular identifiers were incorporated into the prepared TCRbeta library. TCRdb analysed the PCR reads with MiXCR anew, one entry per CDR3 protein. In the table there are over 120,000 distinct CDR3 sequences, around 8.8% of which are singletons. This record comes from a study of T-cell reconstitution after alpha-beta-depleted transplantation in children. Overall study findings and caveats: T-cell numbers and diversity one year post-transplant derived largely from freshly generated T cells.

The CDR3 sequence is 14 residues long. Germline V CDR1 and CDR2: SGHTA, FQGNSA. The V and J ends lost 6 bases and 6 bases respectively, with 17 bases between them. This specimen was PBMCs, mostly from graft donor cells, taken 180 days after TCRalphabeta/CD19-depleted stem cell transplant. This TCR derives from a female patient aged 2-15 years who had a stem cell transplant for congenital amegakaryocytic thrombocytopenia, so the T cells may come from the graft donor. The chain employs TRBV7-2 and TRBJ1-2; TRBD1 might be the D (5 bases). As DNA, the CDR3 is TGTGCCAGCAGTGAGGGGATCGTGACTAATGGCTACACCTTC. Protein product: CASSEGIVTNGYTF.